Below are 4 T cell receptor beta chains sequenced from a single sample in a study of cytomegalovirus exposure and HLA in healthy donors. The primer mix had 60 Vbeta and 13 Jbeta primers. Only in-frame clones appear in the TCRdb table, and some are missing; sequencing was by immunoSEQ multiplex PCR. The sample lists 130,000 or so clones; approximately 8.9% were seen once. Material for sequencing was PBMCs. All receptors come from a woman in her forties in good health and CMV-seropositive.

This clone has a handful of counts. The chain uses TRBV7-8 and TRBJ2-1; tentative D call: TRBD1 (5 bases). CDR3 length: 16 amino acids. Germline CDR1 and CDR2: SGHVS and FQNEAQ. V was trimmed by 6 bases and J by 2 bases, leaving 17 bases between them. In DNA form, the CDR3 reads TGTGCCAGCAGTCAGGGCCTGATGGGGACCTACAATGAGCAGTTCTTC. Translation gives CASSQGLMGTYNEQFF.

The V call is TRBV11-2, the J call TRBJ2-7; the match to TRBD1 covers 8 bases. CDR3 length equals 14 residues. The junction had 9 bases not matched to a gene; V was cut back by 7 bases and J by 4 bases. Germline V gene sequence: CDR1 SGHAT, CDR2 FQNNGV. The DNA for the CDR3 is TGTGCCAGCACCCAAGGCCAGGGGGCATACGAGCAGTACTTC. Amino acids: CASTQGQGAYEQYF.

This clone was seen more than once but under ten times. The rearrangement links TRBV19 to TRBJ2-7, with 8 bases fitting TRBD1. The germline gives CDR1 LNHDA, CDR2 SQIVND (reference sequence). Trimming cost V 3 bases and J 4 bases; bases outside gene matches: 5. The CDR3 sequence is 14 residues long. The CDR3: CASSIQGAWYEQYF. In nucleotides, the CDR3 is TGTGCCAGTAGTATCCAGGGGGCTTGGTACGAGCAGTACTTC.

This clone came up a few times. This chain links TRBV6-5 with TRBJ1-1, with no clear D. Germline CDR1 is MNHEY and CDR2 is SVGAGI. This CDR3 comprises 14 residues. V lost 3 bases to trimming and J lost 1 base, with 9 bases between them. CDR3 residues: CASSYRGPNTEAFF. DNA for the CDR3: TGTGCCAGCAGTTATAGAGGGCCGAACACTGAAGCTTTCTTT.